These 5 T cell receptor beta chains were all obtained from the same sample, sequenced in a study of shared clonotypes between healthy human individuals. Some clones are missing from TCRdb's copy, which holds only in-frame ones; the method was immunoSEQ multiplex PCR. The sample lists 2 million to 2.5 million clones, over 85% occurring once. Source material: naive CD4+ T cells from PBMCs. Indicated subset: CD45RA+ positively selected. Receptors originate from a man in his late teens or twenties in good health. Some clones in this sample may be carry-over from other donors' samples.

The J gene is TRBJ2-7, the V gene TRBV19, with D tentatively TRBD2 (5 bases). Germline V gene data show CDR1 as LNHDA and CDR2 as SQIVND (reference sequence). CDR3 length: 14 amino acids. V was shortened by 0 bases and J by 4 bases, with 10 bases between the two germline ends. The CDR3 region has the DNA TGTGCCAGTAGTATAGATCGAGCGGCGTACGAGCAGTACTTC. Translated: CASSIDRAAYEQYF.

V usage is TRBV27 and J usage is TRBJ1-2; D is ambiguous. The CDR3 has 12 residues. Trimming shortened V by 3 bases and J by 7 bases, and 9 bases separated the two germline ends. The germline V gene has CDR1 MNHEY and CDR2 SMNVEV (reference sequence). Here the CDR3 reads CASSFNGFGYTF. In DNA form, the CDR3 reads TGTGCCAGCAGTTTTAACGGGTTTGGCTACACCTTC.

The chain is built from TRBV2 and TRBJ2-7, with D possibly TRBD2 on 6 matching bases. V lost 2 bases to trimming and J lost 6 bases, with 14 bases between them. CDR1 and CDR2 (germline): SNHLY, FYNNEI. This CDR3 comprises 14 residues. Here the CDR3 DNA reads TGTGCCAGCAGTGAAAAGGAGGGCCCCAGCGAGCAGTACTTC. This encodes CASSEKEGPSEQYF.

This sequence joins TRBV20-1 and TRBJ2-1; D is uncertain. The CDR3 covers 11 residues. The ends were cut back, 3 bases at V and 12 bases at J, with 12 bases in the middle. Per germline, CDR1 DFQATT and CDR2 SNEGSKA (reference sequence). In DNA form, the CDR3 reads TGCAGTGCTAGCTTACTTGATTGGCAGTTCTTC. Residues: CSASLLDWQFF.

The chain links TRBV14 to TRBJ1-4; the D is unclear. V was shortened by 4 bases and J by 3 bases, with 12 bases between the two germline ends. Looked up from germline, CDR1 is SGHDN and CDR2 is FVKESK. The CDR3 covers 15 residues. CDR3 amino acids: CASSRVGQPNEKLFF. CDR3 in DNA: TGTGCCAGCAGCCGGGTCGGGCAGCCTAATGAAAAACTGTTTTTT.